This TCR beta chain derives from a study of T cell changes during pregnancy in multiple sclerosis. CDR1 and CDR2 (germline): KGHSH, LQKENI. The CDR3 consists of 15 residues. The V end was cut by 2 bases, the J end by 1 base, with 11 bases between. Method: immunoSEQ multiplex PCR; TCRdb's copy keeps in-frame clones and lacks some. Here the sample spans 100,000 to 150,000 clones, 85% to 95% being singletons. This clone was counted once. The V call is TRBV18, the J call TRBJ1-1; possible D gene TRBD1, 6 bases. This sequence originates from a female donor with multiple sclerosis, enrolled in a pregnancy study. Sequencing used peripheral blood, obtained before pregnancy. In DNA form, the CDR3 reads TGTGCCAGCTCACCAGGGCAGGGGCCGAACACTGAAGCTTTCTTT. Translating gives CASSPGQGPNTEAFF.